Presented here are 16 T cell receptor beta chains from one specimen sequenced in a study of blood T cell repertoires in COVID-19. The data were produced by immunoSEQ multiplex PCR, yet TCRdb's version contains in-frame clones alone and is incomplete. The table includes hundreds of thousands of clones, approximately 85% detected once. Sequencing was performed on PBMCs or T cells enriched from blood (not recorded which). Receptors originate from a woman younger than 45 who had recovered from COVID-19.

CDR3 sequence reads: CASSPSIGTQQFF. The CDR3 DNA is TGTGCCAGCAGCCCATCTATCGGGACTCAACAGTTCTTC. The chain employs TRBV7-3 and TRBJ2-1; possibly TRBD2 for D (6 bases). The CDR3 consists of 13 residues. V lost 5 bases, J lost 13 bases, and 18 bases lay in between. Per germline, CDR1 SGHTA and CDR2 FQGTGA.

V usage is TRBV13 and J usage is TRBJ1-6, with 9 bases fitting TRBD1. Germline assignment: CDR1 PRHDT and CDR2 FYEKMQ (reference sequence). The CDR3 contains 16 residues. V shed 6 bases, J shed 8 bases, and the junction held 11 bases outside the gene matches. DNA for the CDR3: TGTGCCAGCAGTCTAAATCCGGGACAGGGTGATTCACCCCTCCACTTT. The encoded protein is CASSLNPGQGDSPLHF. The full variable domain, completed using reference TRBV13 and TRBJ1-6, is AAGVIQSPRHLIKEKRETATLKCYPIPRHDTVYWYQQGPGQDPQFLISFYEKMQSDKGSIPDRFSAQQFSDYHSELNMSSLELGDSALYFCASSLNPGQGDSPLHFGNGTRLTVT.

The chain recombines TRBV6-4 with TRBJ2-3, with D uncertain. CDR1 and CDR2 (germline): MRHNA, SNTAGT. Trimming took off 2 bases at V and 2 bases at J, with 8 bases between the two ends. This CDR3 contains 14 residues. The CDR3 here is CASSDNRYTDTQYF. DNA for the CDR3: TGTGCCAGCAGTGACAACAGATACACAGATACGCAGTATTTT.

The chain links TRBV9 to TRBJ2-2, with TRBD2 matching over 9 bases. J gave up 1 base and V 0 bases, and 4 bases lay outside the gene matches. The CDR3 is 17 residues long. Germline V gene lookup returns CDR1 SGDLS and CDR2 YYNGEE. This CDR3 reads CASSVARLAVNTGELFF. As DNA, the CDR3 is TGTGCCAGCAGCGTAGCCCGACTAGCGGTGAACACCGGGGAGCTGTTTTTT.

This chain uses TRBV2 with TRBJ2-6, with TRBD1 matching over 9 bases. The CDR3 runs 20 residues. From germline, CDR1 is SNHLY and CDR2 FYNNEI. The V and J ends lost 2 bases and 0 bases, in that order; junction bases with no gene match: 11. The CDR3 region is CASSELPGTGIPSGANVLTF. In DNA, the CDR3 is TGTGCCAGCAGTGAACTGCCCGGGACAGGGATTCCCTCTGGGGCCAACGTCCTGACTTTC.

V usage is TRBV28 and J usage is TRBJ1-2; 9 bases are shared with TRBD1. Germline CDR1 is MDHEN and CDR2 is SYDVKM. V gave up 1 base and J gave up 5 bases; unmatched junction bases: 14. The CDR3 is 18 amino acids. CDR3 coding DNA: TGTGCCAGCAGTTTATCCGGCGTCCCGGGACAGGGTGGATATGGCTACACCTTC. This gives the protein CASSLSGVPGQGGYGYTF.

The chain is built from TRBV29-1 and TRBJ2-1; 13 nucleotides line up with TRBD2. Germline CDR1 is SQVTM and CDR2 is ANQGSEA. This CDR3 spans 14 amino acids. The ends lost 6 bases at V and 8 bases at J; junction bases unmatched: 7. The CDR3 spells CSVPGTSGIDEQFF. The DNA for the CDR3 is TGCAGCGTACCCGGGACTAGCGGGATCGATGAGCAGTTCTTC.

This chain connects TRBV4-2 to TRBJ2-7, with TRBD1 identical over 10 bases. CDR3 length: 14 amino acids. Trimming cost V 6 bases and J 5 bases; bases outside gene matches: 7. Germline-derived CDR1 and CDR2 are LGHNA and YNFKEQ. CDR3 protein: CASRLSGQGDEQYF. CDR3 nucleotides: TGTGCCAGCAGGTTGTCCGGACAGGGGGACGAGCAGTACTTC.

The genes are TRBV24-1 and TRBJ2-5; TRBD1 matches at 7 bases. This CDR3 is 14 amino acids long. Trimming at V came to 3 bases and at J to 3 bases, leaving 3 bases not matched to a gene. From germline, CDR1 is KGHDR and CDR2 SFDVKD. Here the CDR3 reads CATSDVGQKETQYF. The CDR3 DNA reads as TGTGCCACCAGTGATGTGGGACAGAAAGAGACCCAGTACTTC.

The chain couples TRBV29-1 to TRBJ1-1; 7 bases are shared with TRBD1. Trimming took 7 bases from V and 2 from J; bases not matched to a gene: 7. Germline CDR1 reads SQVTM; CDR2 reads ANQGSEA. The CDR3 contains 13 residues. The CDR3 nucleotides are TGCAGCGCTTCCGGGACAGTAAACACTGAAGCTTTCTTT. This codes for CSASGTVNTEAFF.

The chain uses TRBV7-9 and TRBJ1-2, with 9 bases lining up with TRBD1. CDR1 is SEHNR and CDR2 is FQNEAQ in the germline V gene (reference sequence). J lost 6 bases, V lost 3 bases, and 8 bases had no gene match. The CDR3 has 15 residues. CDR3 sequence reads: CASSLGQGWWDGYTF. In DNA, the CDR3 is TGTGCCAGCAGCTTGGGACAGGGATGGTGGGATGGCTACACCTTC.

This chain links TRBV19 with TRBJ2-7, with D possibly TRBD1 on 5 matching bases. Germline assignment: CDR1 LNHDA and CDR2 SQIVND (reference sequence). The CDR3 consists of 15 residues. Trimming pared 3 bases from V and 3 bases from J, leaving 15 bases between. The CDR3, as DNA: TGTGCCAGTAGTATGGGCAGGGCTTCATTCTACGAGCAGTACTTC. Its translation is CASSMGRASFYEQYF. The full variable domain, with the rest looked up from reference TRBV19 and TRBJ2-7, is DGGITQSPKYLFRKEGQNVTLSCEQNLNHDAMYWYRQDPGQGLRLIYYSQIVNDFQKGDIAEGYSVSREKKESFPLTVTSAQKNPTAFYLCASSMGRASFYEQYFGPGTRLTVT.

The rearrangement uses TRBV6-5 and TRBJ2-1; 7 nucleotides line up with TRBD2. Per germline, CDR1 MNHEY and CDR2 SVGAGI. The ends lost 3 bases at V and 6 bases at J; junction bases unmatched: 11. This CDR3 has 16 amino acids. The CDR3 here is CASSYGLGGPSNEQFF. CDR3 sequence (DNA): TGTGCCAGCAGTTATGGTTTGGGAGGGCCAAGCAATGAGCAGTTCTTC.

This chain links TRBV2 with TRBJ2-3; 11 positions agree with TRBD2. Germline lookup yields CDR1 SNHLY and CDR2 FYNNEI. This CDR3 has 17 amino acids. Trimming took 0 bases from V and 6 from J; bases not matched to a gene: 8. CDR3 nucleotide sequence: TGTGCCAGCAGTGAAGCGACTAGCGGGGACCTCGAGGATACGCAGTATTTT. Its translation: CASSEATSGDLEDTQYF.

The V and J genes are TRBV28 and TRBJ1-1, with D perhaps matching TRBD1 (5 bases). Germline loops: CDR1 MDHEN, CDR2 SYDVKM. Trimming left V 6 bases short and J 10 bases short, with 18 bases between. CDR3 length: 13 amino acids. The CDR3 region is CASSRGTVVRAFF. The DNA for the CDR3 is TGTGCCAGCAGCCGCGGGACGGTGGTACGAGCTTTCTTT.

The V and J genes are TRBV1 and TRBJ1-3. TRBV1 is marked as a pseudogene. CDR3 length: 18 residues. The CDR3 nucleotides read TGCACCAGCAGCCAAGTTGACGGGTCCTTTTTCTCTGGAAACACCATATATTTT. This gives the protein CTSSQVDGSFFSGNTIYF.